This T cell receptor beta chain originates from a study of blood T cell repertoires in COVID-19. As for the study in general: Acute-phase and convalescent COVID-19 samples originated in the United States, Italy and Spain.

Original data processing: Cell counts per sample came from amplifying reference gene primers. Generated by immunoSEQ multiplex PCR, the TCRdb table keeps only in-frame clones and is missing some. That table supplies the V and J calls and clone size; D and trimming were determined from the DNA. The table has over 250,000 clones, 83% seen once; the top ten hold approximately 9%. Germline-derived CDR1 and CDR2 are KGHSH and LQKENI. Trimming took 8 bases from V and 4 from J, leaving 11 bases between them. The CDR3 has 12 residues. This clone was observed a few times. This receptor was identified in a woman aged 45 to 65 who had recovered from COVID-19. Material for sequencing was peripheral blood. This chain connects TRBV18 to TRBJ1-1, with D possibly matching TRBD1 (5 bases). The CDR3 sequence: CASRRGPTEAFF. CDR3 bases: TGTGCCAGCCGGAGGGGACCCACTGAAGCTTTCTTT.